This entry lists 3 T cell receptor beta chains sequenced from one sample in a study of blood T cell repertoires in COVID-19. TCRdb keeps only in-frame clones here, not all; method: immunoSEQ multiplex PCR. The repertoire holds roughly 100,000 clones, with roughly 80% as singletons. Sequenced sample: peripheral blood. These receptors were taken from a woman aged 80 or older with active or convalescent COVID-19.

J is TRBJ1-4 and V is TRBV6-6; D might be TRBD1 (6 bases). The CDR3 sequence is 17 residues long. In germline, CDR1 is MNHNY, CDR2 SVGAGI (reference sequence). V lost 5 bases to trimming and J lost 0 bases, with 16 bases between them. CDR3 amino acids: CASSQRTAVTTNEKLFF. CDR3 sequence (DNA): TGTGCCAGCAGTCAAAGGACAGCCGTTACAACTAATGAAAAACTGTTTTTT.

V and J are TRBV18 and TRBJ1-2, with 8 bases lining up with TRBD1. Germline trimming cut 4 bases from V and 3 bases from J; bases unmatched to any gene: 7. The CDR3 spans 15 residues. Germline lookup yields CDR1 KGHSH and CDR2 LQKENI. The CDR3 DNA sequence: TGTGCCAGCTCACGAGACAGGACAGGGTACTATGGCTACACCTTC. Its translation: CASSRDRTGYYGYTF.

V gene TRBV2 combines with J gene TRBJ1-6; D ambiguous. This CDR3 spans 13 amino acids. The V end lost 7 bases, the J end lost 9 bases, and 13 bases lay between the germline ends. Looked up from germline, CDR1 is SNHLY and CDR2 is FYNNEI. The CDR3 here is CASTNYLISPLHF. CDR3 nucleotide sequence: TGTGCCAGCACTAACTACTTAATTTCACCCCTCCACTTT.